These T cell receptor beta chains were read from a single sample in a study of blood T cell repertoires in COVID-19. Clones were read by immunoSEQ multiplex PCR, and TCRdb kept only the in-frame ones, dropping some. The table has about 36,000 clones, around 78% seen once. What was sequenced was peripheral blood. Receptors originate from a man in his fifties or sixties with acute or convalescent COVID-19. The CDR3 runs from the conserved cysteine through the conserved F or W. The D gene is left open where the match is weak. Clone size, where shown, is once, few, many, or a class for clones that have expanded.

d_gene | abundance | j_gene | v_gene | CDR3nt | CDR3aa
- | few | TRBJ2-2 | TRBV5-6 | TGTGCCAGCAGGCCAACAGGGCGAACCGGGGAGCTGTTTTTT | CASRPTGRTGELFF
TRBD1 | - | TRBJ1-2 | TRBV9 | TGTGCCAGCAGCGCCAGCATAACAGGGGGGGGTGGCTACACCTTC | CASSASITGGGGYTF
- | - | TRBJ2-7 | TRBV10-3 | TGTGCCATCAGTGAGTCCGGCTACGAGCAGTACTTC | CAISESGYEQYF
- | - | TRBJ1-1 | TRBV7-2 | TGTGCCAGCAGCCAAACCAGGGCTGGATCTGAAGCTTTCTTT | CASSQTRAGSEAFF
TRBD1 | - | TRBJ1-4 | TRBV28 | TGTGCCTCAGGGGGACAGGCCTCAACTAATGAAAAACTGTTTTTT | CASGGQASTNEKLFF
- | - | TRBJ2-2 | TRBV5-1 | TGCGCCAGCAGCCAACCGACAGGAACCGGGGAGCTGTTTTTT | CASSQPTGTGELFF
- | once | TRBJ2-7 | TRBV3-1/TRBV3-2 | TGTGCCAGCAGCCAGTCCGGACTGGGTTCCTACGAGCAGTACTTC | CASSQSGLGSYEQYF
TRBD1 | once | TRBJ1-2 | TRBV6-5 | TGTGCCAGCAGTAAATTCCTGGACAGGCCCGAGGGCTACACCTTC | CASSKFLDRPEGYTF
TRBD2 | many | TRBJ2-5 | TRBV10-1 | TGCGCCAGCAGTGGCGGAGCGGGACTAGCGGGAGAGGGGACCCAGTACTTC | CASSGGAGLAGEGTQYF
TRBD2 | - | TRBJ2-5 | TRBV7-2 | TGTGCCAGCAGCCTAACTAGCGGGAGTAGCGAGACCCAGTACTTC | CASSLTSGSSETQYF
TRBD1 | - | TRBJ2-1 | TRBV11-2 | TGTGCCAGCAGCCCAGGCTGGGACAGGACCGCCAATGGGCAGTTCTTC | CASSPGWDRTANGQFF
TRBD1 | - | TRBJ2-1 | TRBV12-5 | TGTGCTAGTGGTTTGCGACCGGGACAGAAATACAATGAGCAGTTCTTC | CASGLRPGQKYNEQFF
- | - | TRBJ1-1 | TRBV11-2 | TGTGCCAGCAGCTTGTCCCTAGGGAACACTGAAGCTTTCTTT | CASSLSLGNTEAFF
- | - | TRBJ1-5 | TRBV6-6 | TGTGCCAGCAGTTCCACTTGGACAGCCAAGAATCAGCCCCAGCATTTT | CASSSTWTAKNQPQHF
TRBD2 | once | TRBJ2-3 | TRBV5-1 | TGCGCCAGCAGGCCAGGGACTAGCGGGAGGATGGATACGCAGTATTTT | CASRPGTSGRMDTQYF
- | - | TRBJ1-5 | TRBV11-2 | TGTGCCAGCAGCTTAGCAGGGTATAGCAATCAGCCCCAGCATTTT | CASSLAGYSNQPQHF
- | - | TRBJ2-2 | TRBV9 | TGTGCCAGCAGCGTAGGTCAGGGCGGCGCCGGGGAGCTGTTTTTT | CASSVGQGGAGELFF
TRBD2 | - | TRBJ2-3 | TRBV11-3 | TGTGCCAGCAGCCTAGGGGCGGGAGCGAACACAGATACGCAGTATTTT | CASSLGAGANTDTQYF
- | - | TRBJ1-2 | TRBV24-1 | TGTGCCACCAGTGAGCAGGGGAACTATGGCTACACCTTC | CATSEQGNYGYTF
TRBD2 | - | TRBJ2-1 | TRBV5-1 | TGCGCCAGCAGCTTGGGAGCGGGAGGGCCGCGGAATGAGCAGTTCTTC | CASSLGAGGPRNEQFF
- | - | TRBJ1-1 | TRBV7-2 | TGTGCCAGCAGGTTCTCGAACACTGAAGCTTTCTTT | CASRFSNTEAFF
- | - | TRBJ2-1 | TRBV2 | TGTGCCAGCAGTAAGGGACTCGAATCCTACAATGAGCAGTTCTTC | CASSKGLESYNEQFF
- | - | TRBJ2-7 | TRBV7-9 | TGTGCCAGCAGTCCTCAGGTTGCATACGAGCAGTACTTC | CASSPQVAYEQYF
TRBD1 | - | TRBJ2-1 | TRBV28 | TGTGCCAGCGAGCTTACCGGGACAGGTGCCTACAATGAGCAGTTCTTC | CASELTGTGAYNEQFF